The clone carrying this TCR beta chain has at least ten counts. The germline V gene has CDR1 SEHNR and CDR2 FQNEAQ (reference sequence). The ends were cut back, 1 base at V and 1 base at J, with 8 bases in the middle. The CDR3 is 15 amino acids. This sample was taken from a study of HIV-infected children after antiretroviral therapy interruption. A 3' RACE protocol on RNA, with unique molecular identifiers, produced the TCR library. MiXCR, run by TCRdb on the 3' RACE reads, gives a single entry per CDR3 protein. The sample lists about 89,000 distinct CDR3 sequences; 6.9% were seen once. The treatment denotes: PENTA 11 planned treatment interruption arm or continuous ART arm.

The sequenced sample was CD45RA+ CD4+ T cells from PBMCs, pooled from several time points, obtained from a donor given antiretroviral therapy, either interrupted or continuous. Subset here: naive CD4+ CD45RA+ CD45RO- T cells. The chain has TRBV7-9 and TRBJ1-3; a possible D gene is TRBD1 (5 bases). The receptor comes from a pool of human donors with HIV. CDR3 sequence (DNA): TGTGCCAGCAGCTTAGACAGGTCTTCTGGAAACACCATATATTTT. Translation: CASSLDRSSGNTIYF.